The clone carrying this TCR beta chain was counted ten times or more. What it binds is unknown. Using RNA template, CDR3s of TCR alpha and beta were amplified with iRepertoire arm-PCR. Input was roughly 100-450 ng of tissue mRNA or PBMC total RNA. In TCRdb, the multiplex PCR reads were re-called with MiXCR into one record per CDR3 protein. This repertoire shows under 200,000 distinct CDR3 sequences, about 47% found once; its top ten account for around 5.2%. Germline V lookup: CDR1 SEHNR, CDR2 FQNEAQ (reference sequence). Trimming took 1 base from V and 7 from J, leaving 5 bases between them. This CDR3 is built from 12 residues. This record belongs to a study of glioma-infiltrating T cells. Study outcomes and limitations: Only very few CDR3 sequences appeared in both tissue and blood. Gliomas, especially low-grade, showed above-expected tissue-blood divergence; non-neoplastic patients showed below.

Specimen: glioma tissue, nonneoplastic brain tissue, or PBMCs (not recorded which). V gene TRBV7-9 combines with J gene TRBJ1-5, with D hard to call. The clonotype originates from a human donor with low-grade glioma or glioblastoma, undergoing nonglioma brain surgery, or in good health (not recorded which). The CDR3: CASSLGIQPQHF. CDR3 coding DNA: TGTGCCAGCAGCTTAGGGATCCAGCCCCAGCATTTT.